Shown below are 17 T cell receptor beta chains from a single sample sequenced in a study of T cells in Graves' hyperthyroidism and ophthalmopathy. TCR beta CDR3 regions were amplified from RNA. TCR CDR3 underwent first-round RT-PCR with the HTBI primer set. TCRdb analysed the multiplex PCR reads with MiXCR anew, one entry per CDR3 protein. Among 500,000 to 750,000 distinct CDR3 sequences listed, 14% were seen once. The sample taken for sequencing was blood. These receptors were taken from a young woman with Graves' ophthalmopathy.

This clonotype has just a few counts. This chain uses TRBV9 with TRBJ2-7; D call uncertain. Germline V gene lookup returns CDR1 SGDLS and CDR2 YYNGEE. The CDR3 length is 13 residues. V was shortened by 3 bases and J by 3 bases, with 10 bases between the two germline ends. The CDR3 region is CASSGQESYEQYF. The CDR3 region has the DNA TGTGCCAGCAGCGGCCAGGAGAGCTACGAGCAGTACTTC.

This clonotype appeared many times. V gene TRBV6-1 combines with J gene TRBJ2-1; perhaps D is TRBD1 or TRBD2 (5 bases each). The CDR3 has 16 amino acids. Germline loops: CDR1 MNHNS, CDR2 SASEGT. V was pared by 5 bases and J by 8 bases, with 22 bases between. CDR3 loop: CASSSAPPGPRDEQFF. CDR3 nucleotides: TGTGCCAGCAGTTCAGCCCCCCCGGGACCCCGCGATGAGCAGTTCTTC.

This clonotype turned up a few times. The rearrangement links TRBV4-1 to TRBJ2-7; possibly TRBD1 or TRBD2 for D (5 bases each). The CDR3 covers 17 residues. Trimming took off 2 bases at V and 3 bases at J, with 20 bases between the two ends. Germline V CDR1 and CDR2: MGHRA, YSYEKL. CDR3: CASSQISTGTGFYEQYF. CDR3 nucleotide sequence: TGCGCCAGCAGCCAAATTTCCACCGGGACCGGTTTCTACGAGCAGTACTTC.

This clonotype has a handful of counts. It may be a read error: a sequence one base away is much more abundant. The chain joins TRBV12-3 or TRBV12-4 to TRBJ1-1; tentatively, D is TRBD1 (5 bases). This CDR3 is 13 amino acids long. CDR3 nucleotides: TGTGCCAGCAGTTTATGGGGGAACACTGAAGCTCTCTTT. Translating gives CASSLWGNTEALF.

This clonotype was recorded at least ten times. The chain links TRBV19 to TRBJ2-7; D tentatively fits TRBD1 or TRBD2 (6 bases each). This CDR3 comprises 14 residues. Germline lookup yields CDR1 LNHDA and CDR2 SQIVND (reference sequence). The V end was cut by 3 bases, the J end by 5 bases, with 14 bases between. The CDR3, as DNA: TGTGCCAGTAGTATCTGGGGGGCCGGGGACGAGCAGTACTTC. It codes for CASSIWGAGDEQYF.

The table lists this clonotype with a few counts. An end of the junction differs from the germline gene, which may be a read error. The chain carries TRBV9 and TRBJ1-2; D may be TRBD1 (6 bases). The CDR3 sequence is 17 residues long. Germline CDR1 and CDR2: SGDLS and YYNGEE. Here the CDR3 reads CASSPRRGIALNYGYAF. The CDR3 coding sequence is TGTGCCAGCAGCCCGAGGAGGGGGATCGCCTTAAACTATGGCTACGCCTTC.

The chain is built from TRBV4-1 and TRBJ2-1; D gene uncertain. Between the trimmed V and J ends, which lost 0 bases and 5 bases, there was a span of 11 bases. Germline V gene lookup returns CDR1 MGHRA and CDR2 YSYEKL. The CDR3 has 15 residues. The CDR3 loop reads CASSQEFTAHNEQFF. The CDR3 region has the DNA TGCGCCAGCAGCCAAGAGTTTACGGCACACAATGAGCAGTTCTTC.

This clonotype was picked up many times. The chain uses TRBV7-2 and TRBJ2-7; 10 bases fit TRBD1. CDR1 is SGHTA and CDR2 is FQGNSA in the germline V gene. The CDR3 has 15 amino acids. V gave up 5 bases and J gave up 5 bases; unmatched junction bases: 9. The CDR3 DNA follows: TGTGCCAGCAGCGCAAAGGGACAGGGGAAAAACGAGCAGTACTTC. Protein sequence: CASSAKGQGKNEQYF.

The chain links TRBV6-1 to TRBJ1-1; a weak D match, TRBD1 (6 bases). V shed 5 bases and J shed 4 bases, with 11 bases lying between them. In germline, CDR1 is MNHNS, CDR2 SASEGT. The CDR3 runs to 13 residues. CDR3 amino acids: CASSRGAATEAFF. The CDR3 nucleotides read TGTGCCAGCAGTCGGGGGGCCGCCACTGAAGCTTTCTTT.

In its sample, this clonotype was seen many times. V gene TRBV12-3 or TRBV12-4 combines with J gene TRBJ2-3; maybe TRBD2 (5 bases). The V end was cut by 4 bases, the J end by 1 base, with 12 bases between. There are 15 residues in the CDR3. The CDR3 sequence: CASSSEIGGTDTQYF. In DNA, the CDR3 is TGTGCCAGCAGTTCAGAAATCGGGGGCACAGATACGCAGTATTTT.

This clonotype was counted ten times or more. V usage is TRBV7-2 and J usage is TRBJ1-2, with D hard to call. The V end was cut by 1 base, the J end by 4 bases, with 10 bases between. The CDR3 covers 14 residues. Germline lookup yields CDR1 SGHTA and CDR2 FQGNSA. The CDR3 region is CASSLVRQPYGYTF. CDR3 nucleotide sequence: TGTGCCAGCAGCTTAGTCCGGCAGCCCTATGGCTACACCTTC. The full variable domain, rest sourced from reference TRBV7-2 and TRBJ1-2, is GAGVSQSPSNKVTEKGKDVELRCDPISGHTALYWYRQSLGQGLEFLIYFQGNSAPDKSGLPSDRFSAERTGGSVSTLTIQRTQQEDSAVYLCASSLVRQPYGYTFGSGTRLTVV.

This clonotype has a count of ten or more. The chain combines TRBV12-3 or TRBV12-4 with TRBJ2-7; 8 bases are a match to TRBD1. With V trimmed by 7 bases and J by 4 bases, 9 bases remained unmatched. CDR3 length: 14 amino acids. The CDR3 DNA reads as TGTGCCAGCACCCCCGGACAGGGTCGGTACGAGCAGTACTTC. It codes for CASTPGQGRYEQYF.

The CDR3 DNA sequence: TGTGCCACGGCTAATTGGGACACCGGGGAGCTGTTTTTT. Its translation is CATANWDTGELFF. The rearrangement joins TRBV7-3 to TRBJ2-2; no definite D call. V gave up 10 bases and J gave up 3 bases, with 12 bases separating them. CDR1 and CDR2 (germline): SGHTA, FQGTGA. The CDR3 is made up of 13 amino acids. Full variable domain (missing parts from reference TRBV7-3 and TRBJ2-2): GAGVSQTPSNKVTEKGKYVELRCDPISGHTALYWYRQSLGQGPEFLIYFQGTGAADDSGLPNDRFFAVRPEGSVSTLKIQRTERGDSAVYLCATANWDTGELFFGEGSRLTVL.

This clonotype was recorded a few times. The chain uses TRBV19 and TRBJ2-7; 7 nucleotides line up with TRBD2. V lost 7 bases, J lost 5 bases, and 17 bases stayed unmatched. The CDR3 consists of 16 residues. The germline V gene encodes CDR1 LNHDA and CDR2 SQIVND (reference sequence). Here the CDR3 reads CASTSTSPRGRHEQYF. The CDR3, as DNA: TGTGCCAGTACTTCGACTAGCCCCCGGGGACGCCACGAGCAGTACTTC. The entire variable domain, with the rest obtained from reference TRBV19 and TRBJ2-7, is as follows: DGGITQSPKYLFRKEGQNVTLSCEQNLNHDAMYWYRQDPGQGLRLIYYSQIVNDFQKGDIAEGYSVSREKKESFPLTVTSAQKNPTAFYLCASTSTSPRGRHEQYFGPGTRLTVT.

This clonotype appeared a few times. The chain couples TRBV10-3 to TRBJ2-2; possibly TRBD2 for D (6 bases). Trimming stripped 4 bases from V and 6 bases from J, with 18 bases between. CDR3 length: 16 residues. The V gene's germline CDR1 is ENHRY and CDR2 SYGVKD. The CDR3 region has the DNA TGTGCCATCAGTGGGAGGAGGGACTCCGGGGCCGGGGAGCTGTTTTTT. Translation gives CAISGRRDSGAGELFF.

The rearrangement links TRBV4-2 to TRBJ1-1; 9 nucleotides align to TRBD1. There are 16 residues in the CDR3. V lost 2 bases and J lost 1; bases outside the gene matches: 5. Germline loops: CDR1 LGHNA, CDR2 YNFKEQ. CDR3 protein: CASSQSGTGPNTEAFF. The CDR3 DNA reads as TGTGCCAGCAGCCAATCCGGGACAGGGCCGAACACTGAAGCTTTCTTT.

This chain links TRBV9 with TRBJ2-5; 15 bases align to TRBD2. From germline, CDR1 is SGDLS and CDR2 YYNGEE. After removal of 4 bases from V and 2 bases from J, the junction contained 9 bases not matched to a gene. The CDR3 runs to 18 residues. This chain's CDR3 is CASSQDPGLAGGQETQYF. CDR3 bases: TGTGCCAGCAGCCAAGACCCGGGACTAGCGGGAGGACAAGAGACCCAGTACTTC. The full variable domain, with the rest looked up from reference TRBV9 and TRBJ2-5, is DSGVTQTPKHLITATGQRVTLRCSPRSGDLSVYWYQQSLDQGLQFLIQYYNGEERAKGNILERFSAQQFPDLHSELNLSSLELGDSALYFCASSQDPGLAGGQETQYFGPGTRLLVL.